One sample yielded the 32 T cell receptor beta chains listed below, sequenced in a study of identical twins. TCRdb itself ran the 5' RACE reads through MiXCR, one entry per CDR3 protein. The sample lists 650,000 to 750,000 distinct CDR3 sequences, roughly 20% occurring once. The data were also submitted as part of a second study, on T cells expressing NK-cell markers.

Sequencing was performed on PBMCs. These receptors were collected from a woman under 30 in good health.

This sequence joins TRBV20-1 and TRBJ2-7; D is ambiguous. Trimming removed 3 bases from V and 3 bases from J, with 9 bases in between. The CDR3 loop spans 12 amino acids. Germline CDR1 DFQATT, CDR2 SNEGSKA (reference sequence). The CDR3 spells CSASPINYEQYF. The CDR3 DNA is TGCAGTGCTAGCCCTATCAACTACGAGCAGTACTTC.

This clonotype has only a few counts. J is TRBJ2-3 and V is TRBV5-1; D gene ambiguous. CDR3 size: 17 residues. V lost 0 bases and J 1 base, leaving 15 bases between the germline ends. Germline V CDR1 and CDR2: SGHRS, YFSETQ. CDR3 DNA: TGCGCCAGCAGCTTGGCGCAGGTTAACTCGGGCACAGATACGCAGTATTTT. Residues: CASSLAQVNSGTDTQYF.

This clonotype appeared many times. The CDR3 DNA is TGTGCCAGCAGTTTAACGGCAGGGGATGAGCAGTTCTTC. This encodes CASSLTAGDEQFF. This sequence joins TRBV12-3 or TRBV12-4 and TRBJ2-1; tentatively, D is TRBD1 (6 bases). Trimming took off 2 bases at V and 8 bases at J, with 10 bases between the two ends. There are 13 residues in the CDR3.

This clonotype was seen only a few times. CDR3 loop: CASSLGGAQTGELFF. The CDR3, as DNA: TGCGCCAGCAGTCTGGGGGGGGCGCAGACCGGGGAGCTGTTTTTT. The rearrangement joins TRBV5-1 to TRBJ2-2; D is possibly TRBD2 (7 bases). This CDR3 contains 15 residues. Trimming left V 5 bases short and J 5 bases short, with 16 bases between. Germline V gene sequence: CDR1 SGHRS, CDR2 YFSETQ.

In its sample, this clonotype was seen a few times. The chain couples TRBV6-1 to TRBJ1-1, with D hard to call. The V gene's germline CDR1 is MNHNS and CDR2 SASEGT. The V end lost 6 bases, the J end lost 5 bases, and 13 bases lay between the germline ends. The CDR3 consists of 13 residues. The CDR3 sequence: CASSPEGRTEAFF. The CDR3 region has the DNA TGTGCCAGCAGCCCCGAAGGGAGAACTGAAGCTTTCTTT.

V usage is TRBV20-1 and J usage is TRBJ1-1, with no clear D. The germline V gene encodes CDR1 DFQATT and CDR2 SNEGSKA (reference sequence). There are 14 residues in the CDR3. The V and J ends lost 6 bases and 1 base respectively, with 15 bases between them. The CDR3 sequence is CSATAGNRNTEAFF. For the CDR3, the DNA is TGCAGTGCCACGGCAGGAAATAGGAACACTGAAGCTTTCTTT.

This chain connects TRBV27 to TRBJ2-1, with no clear D. Trimming removed 3 bases at V and 3 bases at J, with 3 bases between. This CDR3 contains 12 residues. Germline V gene lookup returns CDR1 MNHEY and CDR2 SMNVEV (reference sequence). The CDR3, as DNA: TGTGCCAGCAGTTTCAACTACAATGAGCAGTTCTTC. This gives the protein CASSFNYNEQFF.

This clonotype showed up just a few times. The chain is built from TRBV5-1 and TRBJ2-6; perhaps TRBD2 as D (6 bases). Germline loops: CDR1 SGHRS, CDR2 YFSETQ. This CDR3 contains 21 residues. V lost 0 bases, J lost 1 base, and 23 bases lay in between. The CDR3 reads CASSLARMEGLGLSGANVLTF. The CDR3 DNA sequence: TGCGCCAGCAGCTTGGCCAGGATGGAGGGCTTAGGCCTATCTGGGGCCAACGTCCTGACTTTC.

Notes on this clonotype: It may be a read error: a sequence one base away is much more abundant. The V call is TRBV28, the J call TRBJ1-2, with a possible D match to TRBD1 (6 bases). The CDR3 totals 13 residues. Trimming stripped 4 bases from V and 4 bases from J, with 10 bases between. From germline, CDR1 is MDHEN and CDR2 SYDVKM. The CDR3 loop is CASSSGDGYGYTF. CDR3 bases: TGTGCCAGCAGTTCAGGGGACGGCTATGGCTACACCTTC.

This chain uses TRBV12-3 or TRBV12-4 with TRBJ2-1, with 7 nucleotides matching TRBD2. V trimming: 0 bases; J trimming: 15 bases; junction bases outside the gene matches: 2. This CDR3 is 11 amino acids long. CDR3 in DNA: TGTGCCAGCAGTTTAGCAGGGGAGGGGTTCTTC. This codes for CASSLAGEGFF.

The CDR3: CASSQGGSGRETQYF. The DNA of the CDR3 is TGCGCCAGCAGCCAAGGAGGATCGGGGAGAGAGACCCAGTACTTC. The chain is built from TRBV4-3 and TRBJ2-5, with D possibly matching TRBD2 (5 bases). Germline lookup yields CDR1 LGHNA and CDR2 YSLEER. The V end lost 1 base, the J end lost 4 bases, and 13 bases lay between the germline ends. This CDR3 has 15 amino acids.

The table lists this clonotype with a few counts. The chain uses TRBV6-7 and TRBJ1-1; TRBD1 agrees at 7 bases. TRBV6-7 is flagged as an ORF with uncertain function. CDR3 length: 17 amino acids. V shed 11 bases, J shed 5 bases, and the junction held 23 bases outside the gene matches. The CDR3 bases are TGTGCCTGGCCGGAGCGCGATCGGGAGGGGGCGAATACTGAAGCTTTCTTT. Translated, it gives CAWPERDREGANTEAFF.

This clonotype was observed a handful of times. The chain is built from TRBV20-1 and TRBJ2-7, with a possible D match to TRBD1 (5 bases). The CDR3 extends over 15 amino acids. The ends were cut back, 3 bases at V and 2 bases at J, with 17 bases in the middle. Per germline, CDR1 DFQATT and CDR2 SNEGSKA (reference sequence). The CDR3 loop reads CSASNVQGFTYEQYF. CDR3 nucleotides: TGCAGTGCTAGTAATGTGCAGGGCTTTACCTACGAGCAGTACTTC.

The chain carries TRBV6-5 and TRBJ2-3; D unresolved. V dropped 4 bases and J dropped 2 bases, with 16 bases sitting between them. The CDR3 length is 16 residues. The V gene's germline CDR1 is MNHEY and CDR2 SVGAGI. In nucleotides, the CDR3 is TGTGCCAGCAGTTCCCGCCTTGGTAGTTCCACAGATACGCAGTATTTT. It is translated as CASSSRLGSSTDTQYF.

V gene TRBV5-1 combines with J gene TRBJ2-7; weak D call: TRBD1 (5 bases). The CDR3 covers 14 residues. CDR1 is SGHRS, CDR2 YFSETQ, per germline. Trimming left V 4 bases short and J 0 bases short, with 11 bases between. Here the CDR3 DNA reads TGCGCCAGCAGCGCGAACAGGAACTCCTACGAGCAGTACTTC. Amino acids: CASSANRNSYEQYF.

The chain has TRBV29-1 and TRBJ1-2; 7 positions match TRBD1. Germline values: CDR1 SQVTM, CDR2 ANQGSEA. This CDR3 spans 11 amino acids. V lost 6 bases and J lost 8; bases outside the gene matches: 6. The CDR3 sequence is CSVVTGDGYTF. CDR3 DNA: TGCAGCGTGGTAACAGGGGACGGCTACACCTTC. Together with reference TRBV29-1 and TRBJ1-2, the CDR3 gives the full variable domain: SAVISQKPSRDICQRGTSLTIQCQVDSQVTMMFWYRQQPGQSLTLIATANQGSEATYESGFVIDKFPISRPNLTFSTLTVSNMSPEDSSIYLCSVVTGDGYTFGSGTRLTVV.

This clonotype was seen at least ten times. This chain connects TRBV20-1 to TRBJ1-6, with D maybe TRBD1 (6 bases). There are 13 residues in the CDR3. CDR1 and CDR2 from the germline V gene are DFQATT and SNEGSKA (reference sequence). In nucleotides, the CDR3 is TGCAGCGCCAACAGGGCAGCTGATTCACCCCTCCACTTT. Protein: CSANRAADSPLHF.

The chain links TRBV5-1 to TRBJ2-2; the D call may be TRBD1 or TRBD2 (5 bases each). From germline, CDR1 is SGHRS and CDR2 YFSETQ. V lost 3 bases, J lost 3 bases, and 15 bases lay in between. CDR3 length: 16 residues. CDR3 region: CASSSTGAADTGELFF. The CDR3 DNA follows: TGCGCCAGCAGCTCTACCGGGGCCGCTGACACCGGGGAGCTGTTTTTT.

This clonotype was seen only a few times. The chain has TRBV29-1 and TRBJ2-7; TRBD1 might be the D (5 bases). The length of the CDR3 is 12 residues. Germline-derived CDR1 and CDR2 are SQVTM and ANQGSEA. Deletions cut 6 bases from V and 5 bases from J, with 14 bases between. The CDR3 reads CSVVQGTHEQYF. The CDR3 nucleotides read TGCAGCGTGGTCCAGGGTACCCACGAGCAGTACTTC.

This rearrangement joins TRBV29-1 to TRBJ2-7; 9 bases align to TRBD1. V shed 6 bases and J 6 bases; nucleotides not matched to a gene: 12. The CDR3 contains 14 residues. Germline CDR1 reads SQVTM; CDR2 reads ANQGSEA. This chain's CDR3 is CSVLPGQGISEQYF. The CDR3 region has the DNA TGCAGCGTCCTACCGGGACAGGGTATATCCGAGCAGTACTTC.

The chain uses TRBV5-1 and TRBJ2-5; 10 positions agree with TRBD2. The CDR3 is made up of 16 amino acids. V dropped 0 bases and J dropped 2; count of bases not matched to a gene: 4. The germline V gene has CDR1 SGHRS and CDR2 YFSETQ. This CDR3 is CASSLVGAGGQETQYF. CDR3 bases: TGCGCCAGCAGCTTGGTTGGAGCGGGGGGGCAAGAGACCCAGTACTTC.

This chain joins TRBV11-3 and TRBJ2-1; D is unresolved. From germline, CDR1 is SGHNT and CDR2 YENEEA. The length of the CDR3 is 14 residues. The ends were cut back, 3 bases at V and 3 bases at J, with 9 bases in the middle. This chain's CDR3 is CASSFSVDYNEQFF. The CDR3 DNA reads TGTGCCAGCAGCTTTTCCGTCGACTACAATGAGCAGTTCTTC.

In this sample, this clonotype turned up many times. This chain connects TRBV12-3 or TRBV12-4 to TRBJ2-1; 9 bases map to TRBD2. This CDR3 region has 15 residues. The ends lost 3 bases at V and 3 bases at J; junction bases unmatched: 3. The CDR3 sequence is CASSFRGGVYNEQFF. In DNA, the CDR3 is TGTGCCAGCAGTTTTCGCGGGGGGGTCTACAATGAGCAGTTCTTC.

The rearrangement links TRBV29-1 to TRBJ2-7; 7 bases line up with TRBD2. This CDR3 has 13 amino acids. The germline V gene has CDR1 SQVTM and CDR2 ANQGSEA. The trim removed 7 bases at V and 6 bases at J, leaving 12 bases unmatched. The CDR3: CSAQRGLSSEQYF. The CDR3 region has the DNA TGCAGCGCCCAAAGGGGACTATCCAGCGAGCAGTACTTC.

The V and J genes are TRBV5-1 and TRBJ2-7, with D perhaps TRBD1 or TRBD2 (5 bases each). The CDR3 sequence is 14 residues long. Trimming removed 9 bases from V and 0 bases from J, with 16 bases in between. CDR1 is SGHRS and CDR2 is YFSETQ in the germline V gene. The CDR3 region has the DNA TGCGCCACAAGAACGGGGCCGAGCTCCTACGAGCAGTACTTC. This translates into CATRTGPSSYEQYF.

The V gene is TRBV10-1, the J gene TRBJ1-1, with a weak D call TRBD1 (6 bases). The CDR3 runs to 13 residues. V was trimmed by 4 bases and J by 4 bases, leaving 10 bases between them. The germline CDR1 and CDR2 sequences are WNHNN and SYGVQD (reference sequence). CDR3 bases: TGCGCCAGCAGTGCGAAGGGGGGCACTGAAGCTTTCTTT. Translation: CASSAKGGTEAFF.

As for this clonotype: An end of the junction does not agree with germline; a read error may underlie this. The chain employs TRBV28 and TRBJ2-2; possibly TRBD1 or TRBD2 for D (5 bases each). The V gene's germline CDR1 is MDHEN and CDR2 SYDVKM. The CDR3 length is 15 residues. CDR3 nucleotide sequence: TGTGCCGGCAGTTCGGCAGGGACCAACACCGGGGAGCTGTTTTTT. It yields the protein CAGSSAGTNTGELFF.

There are a few counts of this clonotype. One end of the junction fails to match germline, which may point to a read error. This rearrangement joins TRBV27 to TRBJ1-2; D is possibly TRBD1 (6 bases). The V gene's germline CDR1 is MNHEY and CDR2 SMNVEV (reference sequence). The CDR3 totals 15 residues. The CDR3 sequence: CASSPRGQPPGPLLF. The CDR3 coding sequence is TGTGCCAGCAGTCCACGAGGACAGCCGCCGGGGCCCCTCTTATTC.

This clonotype was observed a few times. The V and J genes are TRBV7-9 and TRBJ2-7; TRBD2 matches 9 bases. Trimming at V came to 3 bases and at J to 3 bases, leaving 3 bases not matched to a gene. Germline-derived CDR1 and CDR2 are SEHNR and FQNEAQ (reference sequence). This CDR3 comprises 14 residues. In nucleotides, the CDR3 is TGTGCCAGCAGCTTTGGACTAGCGAGCTACGAGCAGTACTTC. Encoded protein: CASSFGLASYEQYF.

The chain employs TRBV3-1 and TRBJ2-3; 8 bases agree with TRBD1. The germline gives CDR1 LGHDT, CDR2 YNNKEL (reference sequence). Trimming removed 1 base from V and 5 bases from J; junction bases left unmatched: 8. The CDR3 is 16 amino acids. CDR3 loop: CASSQAQGVEEDTQYF. As DNA, the CDR3 is TGTGCCAGCAGCCAAGCACAGGGGGTAGAGGAAGATACGCAGTATTTT.

This clonotype has more than one count but fewer than ten. The chain carries TRBV12-3 or TRBV12-4 and TRBJ2-2; 12 bases match TRBD2. V was clipped by 3 bases and J by 3 bases; unmatched bases: 11. The CDR3 sequence is 19 residues long. CDR3 coding DNA: TGTGCCAGCAGTTTCATGCTAGCGGGGGGGCCTAAGGACACCGGGGAGCTGTTTTTT. Amino acid sequence: CASSFMLAGGPKDTGELFF.

This clonotype was seen a few times. The chain combines TRBV29-1 with TRBJ2-3; D call uncertain. Germline CDR1 and CDR2: SQVTM and ANQGSEA. Trimming cost V 3 bases and J 3 bases, with 16 bases left between them. The CDR3 sequence is 15 residues long. This CDR3 reads CSVDPAFFRTDTQYF. As DNA, the CDR3 is TGCAGCGTTGATCCAGCCTTTTTTCGGACAGATACGCAGTATTTT.